The T cell receptor beta chain described here comes from a study of beta chain features in type 1 diabetes. Regarding the study as a whole: The study found moderately but significantly shorter TCRB CDR3s in all four CD4+ subsets of Type 1 diabetes patients.

The CDR3 is 13 residues long. Germline CDR1 and CDR2: MNHEY and SMNVEV (reference sequence). Trimming pared 5 bases from V and 4 bases from J, leaving 11 bases between. All sorted populations exceeded 95% purity. With respect to this clone: Antigen unknown.

Reverse transcribing all isolated RNA meant expressed TCRB transcripts were sequenced. The method was immunoSEQ multiplex PCR; TCRdb's version includes in-frame clones alone and lacks a portion of them. The sample records some 360,000 clones, roughly a tenth being singletons. The origin of this receptor is a man aged 30 to 39 with type 1 diabetes. The specimen sequenced was central memory CD4+ T cells from blood. This chain uses TRBV27 with TRBJ1-1; D perhaps matches TRBD1 (5 bases). CDR3 loop: CASSRGASTEAFF. As DNA, the CDR3 is TGTGCCAGCAGTAGAGGGGCGTCCACTGAAGCTTTCTTT.